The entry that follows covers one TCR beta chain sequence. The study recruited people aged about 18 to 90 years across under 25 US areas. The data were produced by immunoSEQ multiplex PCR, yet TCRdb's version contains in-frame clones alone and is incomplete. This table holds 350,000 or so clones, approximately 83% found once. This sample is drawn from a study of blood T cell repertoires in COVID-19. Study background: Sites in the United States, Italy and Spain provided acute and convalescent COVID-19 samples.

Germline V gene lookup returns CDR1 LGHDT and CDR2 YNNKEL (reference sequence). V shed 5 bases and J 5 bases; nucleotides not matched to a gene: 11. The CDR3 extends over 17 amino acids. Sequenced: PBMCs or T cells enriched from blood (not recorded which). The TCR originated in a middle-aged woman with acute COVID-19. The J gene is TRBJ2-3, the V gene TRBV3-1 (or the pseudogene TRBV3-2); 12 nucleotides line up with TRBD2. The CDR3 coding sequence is TGTGCCAGCAGCACCGTTTCTCGGGGACTAGCGGGAGATACGCAGTATTTT. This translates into CASSTVSRGLAGDTQYF.